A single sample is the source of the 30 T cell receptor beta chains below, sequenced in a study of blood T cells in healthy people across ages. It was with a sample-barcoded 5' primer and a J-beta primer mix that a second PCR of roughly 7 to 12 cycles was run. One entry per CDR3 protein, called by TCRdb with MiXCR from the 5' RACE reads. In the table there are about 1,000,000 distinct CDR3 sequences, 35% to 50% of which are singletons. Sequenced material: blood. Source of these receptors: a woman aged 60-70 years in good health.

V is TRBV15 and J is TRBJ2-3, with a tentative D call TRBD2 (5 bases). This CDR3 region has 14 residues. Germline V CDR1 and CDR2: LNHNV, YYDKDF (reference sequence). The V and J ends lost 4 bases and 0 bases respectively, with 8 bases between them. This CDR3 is CATSTAESTDTQYF. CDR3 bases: TGTGCCACCAGCACAGCGGAGAGCACAGATACGCAGTATTTT.

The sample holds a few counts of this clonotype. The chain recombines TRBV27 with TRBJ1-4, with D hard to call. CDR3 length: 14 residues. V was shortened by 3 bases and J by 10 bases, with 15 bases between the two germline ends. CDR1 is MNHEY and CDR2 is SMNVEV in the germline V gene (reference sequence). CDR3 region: CASSLTPEVGKLFF. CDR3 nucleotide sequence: TGTGCCAGCAGTTTGACCCCCGAGGTGGGAAAACTGTTTTTT.

The CDR3 protein is CASTSAYEQYF. Written as DNA, the CDR3 is TGCGCCAGCACTTCAGCCTACGAGCAGTACTTC. The chain has TRBV10-2 and TRBJ2-7, with unresolved D. Trimming shortened V by 7 bases and J by 2 bases, and 6 bases separated the two germline ends. CDR1 is WSHSY, CDR2 SAAADI, per germline. The length of the CDR3 is 11 residues.

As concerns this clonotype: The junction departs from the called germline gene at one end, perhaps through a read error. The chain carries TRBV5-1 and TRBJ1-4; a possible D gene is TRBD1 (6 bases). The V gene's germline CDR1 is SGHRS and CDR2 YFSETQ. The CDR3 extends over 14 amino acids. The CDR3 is CAGSLSGAEEKLFF. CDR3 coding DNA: TGCGCCGGCAGCTTGTCAGGGGCGGAAGAAAAACTGTTTTTT.

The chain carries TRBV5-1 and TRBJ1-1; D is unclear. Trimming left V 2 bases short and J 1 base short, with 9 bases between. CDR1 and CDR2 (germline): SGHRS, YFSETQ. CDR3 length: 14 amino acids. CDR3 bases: TGCGCCAGCAGCTTAGCCACACAGAACACTGAAGCTTTCTTT. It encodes CASSLATQNTEAFF.

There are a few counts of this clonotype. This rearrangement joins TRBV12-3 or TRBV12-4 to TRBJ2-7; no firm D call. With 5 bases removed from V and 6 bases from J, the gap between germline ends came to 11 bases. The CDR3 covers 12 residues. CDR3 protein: CASSPFGFEQYF. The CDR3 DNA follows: TGTGCCAGCAGTCCCTTTGGGTTCGAGCAGTACTTC.

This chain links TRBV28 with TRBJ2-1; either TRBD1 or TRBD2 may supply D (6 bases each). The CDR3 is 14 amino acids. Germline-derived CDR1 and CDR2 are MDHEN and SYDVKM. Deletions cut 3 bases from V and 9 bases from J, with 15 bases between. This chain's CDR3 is CASSLFTRGGEQFF. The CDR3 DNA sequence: TGTGCCAGCAGTTTGTTTACCAGGGGAGGTGAGCAGTTCTTC. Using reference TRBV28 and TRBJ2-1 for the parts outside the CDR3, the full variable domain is DVKVTQSSRYLVKRTGEKVFLECVQDMDHENMFWYRQDPGLGLRLIYFSYDVKMKEKGDIPEGYSVSREKKERFSLILESASTNQTSMYLCASSLFTRGGEQFFGPGTRLTVL.

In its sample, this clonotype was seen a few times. The CDR3 region is CATSSGTSVYNEQFF. CDR3 bases: TGTGCCACCAGCTCCGGGACTAGCGTCTACAATGAGCAGTTCTTC. The chain links TRBV15 to TRBJ2-1; 10 nucleotides align to TRBD2. The CDR3 sequence is 15 residues long. Germline-derived CDR1 and CDR2 are LNHNV and YYDKDF (reference sequence). V gave up 5 bases and J gave up 3 bases; unmatched junction bases: 4.

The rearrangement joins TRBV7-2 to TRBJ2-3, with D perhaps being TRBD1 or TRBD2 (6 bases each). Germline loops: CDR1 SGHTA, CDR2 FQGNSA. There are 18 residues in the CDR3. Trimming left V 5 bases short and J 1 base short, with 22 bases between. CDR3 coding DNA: TGTGCCAGCAGCCTCCGGGCCCCTAGGGGGGCGGGCACAGATACGCAGTATTTT. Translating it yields CASSLRAPRGAGTDTQYF.

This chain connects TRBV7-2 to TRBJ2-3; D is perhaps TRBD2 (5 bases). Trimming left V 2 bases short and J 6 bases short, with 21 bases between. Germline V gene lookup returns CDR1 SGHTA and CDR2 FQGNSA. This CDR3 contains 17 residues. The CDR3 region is CASSLFRGPRGRDTQYF. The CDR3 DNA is TGTGCCAGCAGCTTATTCCGAGGACCTCGCGGGCGGGATACGCAGTATTTT.

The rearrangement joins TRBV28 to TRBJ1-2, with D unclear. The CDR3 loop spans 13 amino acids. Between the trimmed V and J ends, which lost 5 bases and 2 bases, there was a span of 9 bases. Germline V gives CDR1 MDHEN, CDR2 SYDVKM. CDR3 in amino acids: CASSPTTNYGYTF. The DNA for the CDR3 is TGTGCCAGCAGTCCGACAACAAACTATGGCTACACCTTC.

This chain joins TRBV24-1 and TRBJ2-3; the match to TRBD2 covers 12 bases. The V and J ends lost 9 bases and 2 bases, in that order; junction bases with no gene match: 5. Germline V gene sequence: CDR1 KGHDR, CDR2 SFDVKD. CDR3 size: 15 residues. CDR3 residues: CATLRLAGATDTQYF. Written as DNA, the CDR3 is TGTGCCACCTTGAGACTAGCGGGAGCCACAGATACGCAGTATTTT.

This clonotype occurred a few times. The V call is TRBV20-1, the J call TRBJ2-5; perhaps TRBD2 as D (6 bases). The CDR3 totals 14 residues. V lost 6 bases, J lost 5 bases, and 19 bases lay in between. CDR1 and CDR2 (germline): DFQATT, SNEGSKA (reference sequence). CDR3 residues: CSASGLSGRETQYF. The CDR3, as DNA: TGCAGTGCATCGGGACTCTCAGGGAGGGAGACCCAGTACTTC.

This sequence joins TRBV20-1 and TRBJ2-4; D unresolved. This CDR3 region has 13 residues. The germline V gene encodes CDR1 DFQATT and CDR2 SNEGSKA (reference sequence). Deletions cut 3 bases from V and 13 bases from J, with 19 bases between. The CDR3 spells CSARADGRVVQYF. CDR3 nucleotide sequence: TGCAGTGCTAGGGCAGACGGAAGGGTGGTGCAGTACTTC.

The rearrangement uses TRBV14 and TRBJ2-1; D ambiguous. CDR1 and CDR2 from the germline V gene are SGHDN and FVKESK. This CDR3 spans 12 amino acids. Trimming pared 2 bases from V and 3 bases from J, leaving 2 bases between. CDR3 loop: CASSQRYNEQFF. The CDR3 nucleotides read TGTGCCAGCAGCCAACGCTACAATGAGCAGTTCTTC.

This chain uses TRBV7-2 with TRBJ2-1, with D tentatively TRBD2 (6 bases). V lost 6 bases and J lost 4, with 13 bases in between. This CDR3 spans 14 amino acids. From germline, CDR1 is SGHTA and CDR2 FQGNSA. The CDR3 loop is CASRHSGGYNEQFF. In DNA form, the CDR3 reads TGTGCCAGCAGACATTCCGGGGGTTACAATGAGCAGTTCTTC.

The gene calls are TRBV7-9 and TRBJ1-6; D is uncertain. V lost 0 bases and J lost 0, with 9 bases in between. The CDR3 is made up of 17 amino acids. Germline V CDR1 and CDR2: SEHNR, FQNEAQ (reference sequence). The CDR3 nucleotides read TGTGCCAGCAGCTTAGCCGGGAGCAGCTCCTATAATTCACCCCTCCACTTT. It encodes CASSLAGSSSYNSPLHF.

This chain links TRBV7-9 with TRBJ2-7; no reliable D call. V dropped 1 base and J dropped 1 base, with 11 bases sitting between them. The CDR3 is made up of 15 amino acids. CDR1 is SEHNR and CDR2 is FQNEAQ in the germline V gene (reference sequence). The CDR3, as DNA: TGTGCCAGCAGCTTAGGTGGCTACAAATCCTACGAGCAGTACTTC. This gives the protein CASSLGGYKSYEQYF. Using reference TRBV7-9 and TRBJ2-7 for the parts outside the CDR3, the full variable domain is DTGVSQNPRHKITKRGQNVTFRCDPISEHNRLYWYRQTLGQGPEFLTYFQNEAQLEKSRLLSDRFSAERPKGSFSTLEIQRTEQGDSAMYLCASSLGGYKSYEQYFGPGTRLTVT.

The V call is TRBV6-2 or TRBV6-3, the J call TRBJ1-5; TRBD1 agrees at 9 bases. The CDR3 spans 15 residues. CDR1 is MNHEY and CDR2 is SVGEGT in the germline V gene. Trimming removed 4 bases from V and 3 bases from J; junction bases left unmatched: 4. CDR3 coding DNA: TGTGCCAGCAGTTTCGACAGGGGGTACAATCAGCCCCAGCATTTT. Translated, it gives CASSFDRGYNQPQHF.

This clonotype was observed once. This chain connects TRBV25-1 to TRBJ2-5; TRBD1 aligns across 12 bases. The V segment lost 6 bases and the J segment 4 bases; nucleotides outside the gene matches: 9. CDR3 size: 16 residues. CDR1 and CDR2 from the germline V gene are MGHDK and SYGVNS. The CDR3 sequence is CASSLGGTGGSETQYF. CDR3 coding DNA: TGTGCCAGCAGCCTGGGGGGGACAGGGGGCTCAGAGACCCAGTACTTC.

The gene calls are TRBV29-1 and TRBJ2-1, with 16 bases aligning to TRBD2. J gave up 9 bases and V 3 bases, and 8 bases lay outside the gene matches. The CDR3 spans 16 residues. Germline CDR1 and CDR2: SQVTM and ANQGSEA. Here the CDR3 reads CSVDTGTSGRVAEQFF. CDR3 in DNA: TGCAGCGTTGACACCGGGACTAGCGGGAGGGTGGCTGAGCAGTTCTTC.

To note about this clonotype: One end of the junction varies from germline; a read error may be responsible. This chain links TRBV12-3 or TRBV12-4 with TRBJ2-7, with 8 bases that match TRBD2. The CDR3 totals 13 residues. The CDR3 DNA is TGTGCCAGCAGTGTAGCGGGATGGTACGAGCAGTACTTC. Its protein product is CASSVAGWYEQYF.

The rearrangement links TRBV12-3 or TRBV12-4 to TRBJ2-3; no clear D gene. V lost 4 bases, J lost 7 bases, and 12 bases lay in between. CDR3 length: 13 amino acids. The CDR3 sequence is CASSYSQRNTQYF. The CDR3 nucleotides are TGTGCCAGCAGTTATTCCCAAAGGAATACGCAGTATTTT.

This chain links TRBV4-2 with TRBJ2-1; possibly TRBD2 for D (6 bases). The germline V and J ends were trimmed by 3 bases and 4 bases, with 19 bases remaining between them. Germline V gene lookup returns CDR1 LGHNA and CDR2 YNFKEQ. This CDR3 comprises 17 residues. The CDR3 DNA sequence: TGTGCCAGCAGCCAGGTCAAGGGGCGGGAATGGTACAATGAGCAGTTCTTC. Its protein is CASSQVKGREWYNEQFF.

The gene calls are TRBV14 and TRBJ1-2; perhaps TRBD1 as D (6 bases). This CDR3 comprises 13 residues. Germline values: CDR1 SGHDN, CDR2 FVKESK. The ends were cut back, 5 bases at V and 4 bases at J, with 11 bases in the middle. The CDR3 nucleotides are TGTGCCAGCAGCGCGGGACAAGTCTATGGCTACACCTTC. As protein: CASSAGQVYGYTF.

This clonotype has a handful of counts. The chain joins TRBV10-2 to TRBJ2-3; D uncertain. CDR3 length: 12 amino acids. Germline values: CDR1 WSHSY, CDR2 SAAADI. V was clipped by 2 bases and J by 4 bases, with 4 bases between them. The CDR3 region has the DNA TGCGCCAGCAGTGAGAGGTCAGATACGCAGTATTTT. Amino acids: CASSERSDTQYF.

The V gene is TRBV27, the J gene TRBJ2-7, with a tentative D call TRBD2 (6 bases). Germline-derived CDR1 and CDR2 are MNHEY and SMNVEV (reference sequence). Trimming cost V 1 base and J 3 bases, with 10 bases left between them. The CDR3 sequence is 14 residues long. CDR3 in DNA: TGTGCCAGCAGTTTATTGCCGGGGGTCTACGAGCAGTACTTC. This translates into CASSLLPGVYEQYF.

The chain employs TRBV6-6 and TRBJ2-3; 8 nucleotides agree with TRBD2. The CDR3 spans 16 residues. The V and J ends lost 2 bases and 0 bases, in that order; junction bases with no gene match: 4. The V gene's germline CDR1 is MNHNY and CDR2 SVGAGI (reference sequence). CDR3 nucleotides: TGTGCCAGCAGTTACCGACCTAGCGGGAGCACAGATACGCAGTATTTT. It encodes CASSYRPSGSTDTQYF.

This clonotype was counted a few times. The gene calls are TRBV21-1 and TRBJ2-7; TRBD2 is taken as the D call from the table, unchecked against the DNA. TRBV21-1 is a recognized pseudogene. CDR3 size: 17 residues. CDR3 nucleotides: TGTGCCAGCAGCAAAAAGGGGACTAGCGGGAGGGGGTACGAGCAGTACTTC. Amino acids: CASSKKGTSGRGYEQYF.

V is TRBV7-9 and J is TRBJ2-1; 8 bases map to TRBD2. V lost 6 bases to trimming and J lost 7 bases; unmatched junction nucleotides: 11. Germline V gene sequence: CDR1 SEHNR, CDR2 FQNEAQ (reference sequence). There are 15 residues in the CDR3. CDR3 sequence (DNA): TGTGCCAGCAGTCCAACCGGGACTAGTAAAAATGAGCAGTTCTTC. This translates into CASSPTGTSKNEQFF.